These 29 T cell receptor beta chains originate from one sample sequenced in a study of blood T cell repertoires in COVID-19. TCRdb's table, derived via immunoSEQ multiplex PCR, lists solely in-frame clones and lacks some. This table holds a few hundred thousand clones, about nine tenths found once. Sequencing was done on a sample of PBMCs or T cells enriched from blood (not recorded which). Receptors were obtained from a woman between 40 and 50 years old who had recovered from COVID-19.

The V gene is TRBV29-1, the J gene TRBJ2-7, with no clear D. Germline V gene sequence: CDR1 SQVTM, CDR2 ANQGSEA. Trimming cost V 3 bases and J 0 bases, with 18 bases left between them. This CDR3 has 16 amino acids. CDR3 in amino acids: CSVEVVVGFSSYEQYF. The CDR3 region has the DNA TGCAGCGTTGAGGTCGTAGTCGGTTTTAGCTCCTACGAGCAGTACTTC.

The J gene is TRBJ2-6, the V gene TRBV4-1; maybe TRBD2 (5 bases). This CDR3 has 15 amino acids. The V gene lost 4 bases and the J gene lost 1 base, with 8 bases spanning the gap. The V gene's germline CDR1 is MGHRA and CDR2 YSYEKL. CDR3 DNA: TGCGCCAGCAGCCTTACGGGGTCTGGGGCCAACGTCCTGACTTTC. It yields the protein CASSLTGSGANVLTF.

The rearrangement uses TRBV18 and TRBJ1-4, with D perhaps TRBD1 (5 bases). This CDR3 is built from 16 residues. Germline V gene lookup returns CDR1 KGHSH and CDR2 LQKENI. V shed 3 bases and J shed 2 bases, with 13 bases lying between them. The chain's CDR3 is CASSPQLGRTNEKLFF. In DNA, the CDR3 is TGTGCCAGCTCACCTCAACTGGGGCGCACTAATGAAAAACTGTTTTTT. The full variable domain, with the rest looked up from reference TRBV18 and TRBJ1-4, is NAGVMQNPRHLVRRRGQEARLRCSPMKGHSHVYWYRQLPEEGLKFMVYLQKENIIDESGMPKERFSAEFPKEGPSILRIQQVVRGDSAAYFCASSPQLGRTNEKLFFGSGTQLSVL.

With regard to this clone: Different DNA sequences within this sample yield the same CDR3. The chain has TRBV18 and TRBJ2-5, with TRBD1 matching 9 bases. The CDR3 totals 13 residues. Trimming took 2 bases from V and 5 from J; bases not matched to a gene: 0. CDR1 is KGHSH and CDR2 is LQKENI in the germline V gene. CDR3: CASSPGQGETQYF. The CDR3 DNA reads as TGTGCCAGCTCACCAGGACAGGGGGAGACCCAGTACTTC.

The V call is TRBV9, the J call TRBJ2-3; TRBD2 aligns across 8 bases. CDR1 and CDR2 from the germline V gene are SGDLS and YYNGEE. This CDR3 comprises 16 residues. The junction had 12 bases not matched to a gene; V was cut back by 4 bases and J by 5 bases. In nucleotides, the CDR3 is TGTGCCAGCAGCCCCCGGAATAGCGGGAATGGAGATACGCAGTATTTT. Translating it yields CASSPRNSGNGDTQYF.

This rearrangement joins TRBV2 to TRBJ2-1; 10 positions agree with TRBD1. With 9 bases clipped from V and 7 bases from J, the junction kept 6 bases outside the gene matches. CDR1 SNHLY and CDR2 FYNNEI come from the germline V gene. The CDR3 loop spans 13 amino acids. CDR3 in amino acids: CASPGQGSNEQFF. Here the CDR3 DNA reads TGTGCCAGTCCGGGACAGGGGAGTAATGAGCAGTTCTTC.

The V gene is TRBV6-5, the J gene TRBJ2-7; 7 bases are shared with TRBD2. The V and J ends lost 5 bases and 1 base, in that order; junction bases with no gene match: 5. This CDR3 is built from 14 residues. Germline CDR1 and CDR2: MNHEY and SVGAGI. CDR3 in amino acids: CASSPSGESYEQYF. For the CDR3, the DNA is TGTGCCAGCAGTCCAAGCGGGGAATCCTACGAGCAGTACTTC.

CDR3 in DNA: TGTGCCAGCAGCATCCGGGACAGGGGAACCCTTGCTGGAAACACCATATATTTT. This sequence encodes CASSIRDRGTLAGNTIYF. The genes are TRBV3-1 (or the pseudogene TRBV3-2) and TRBJ1-3, with 10 bases identical to TRBD1. J was trimmed by 2 bases and V by 5 bases; bases with no gene match: 12. CDR1 and CDR2 (germline): LGHDT, YNNKEL (reference sequence). The CDR3 has 18 amino acids.

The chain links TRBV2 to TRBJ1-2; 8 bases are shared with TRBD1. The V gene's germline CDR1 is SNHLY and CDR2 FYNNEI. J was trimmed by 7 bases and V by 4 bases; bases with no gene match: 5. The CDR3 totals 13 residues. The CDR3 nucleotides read TGTGCCAGCAGTGTAGACAGGGGTCGTGGCTACACCTTC. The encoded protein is CASSVDRGRGYTF.

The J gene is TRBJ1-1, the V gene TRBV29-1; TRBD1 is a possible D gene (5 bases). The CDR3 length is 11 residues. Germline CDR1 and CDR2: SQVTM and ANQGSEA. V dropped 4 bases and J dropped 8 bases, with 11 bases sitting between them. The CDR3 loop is CSVAGSGEAFF. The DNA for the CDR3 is TGCAGCGTTGCAGGGTCCGGCGAAGCTTTCTTT.

The CDR3 region has the DNA TGCAGTGCTAGTCAGTACAGCCGAACGACTGAAGCTTTCTTT. This codes for CSASQYSRTTEAFF. The genes are TRBV20-1 and TRBJ1-1; D is uncertain. The germline gives CDR1 DFQATT, CDR2 SNEGSKA (reference sequence). V gave up 3 bases and J gave up 5 bases, with 16 bases separating them. CDR3 length: 14 residues.

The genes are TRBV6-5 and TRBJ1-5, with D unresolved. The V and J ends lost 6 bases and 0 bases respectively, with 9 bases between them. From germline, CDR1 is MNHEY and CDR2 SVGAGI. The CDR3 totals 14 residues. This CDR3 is CASSGIFSNQPQHF. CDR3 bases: TGTGCCAGCAGCGGGATCTTTAGCAATCAGCCCCAGCATTTT.

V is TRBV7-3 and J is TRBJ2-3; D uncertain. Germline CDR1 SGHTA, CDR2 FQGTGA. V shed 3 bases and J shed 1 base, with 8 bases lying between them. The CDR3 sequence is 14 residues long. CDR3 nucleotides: TGTGCCAGCAGCTTTCTCGAGGGCACAGATACGCAGTATTTT. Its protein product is CASSFLEGTDTQYF.

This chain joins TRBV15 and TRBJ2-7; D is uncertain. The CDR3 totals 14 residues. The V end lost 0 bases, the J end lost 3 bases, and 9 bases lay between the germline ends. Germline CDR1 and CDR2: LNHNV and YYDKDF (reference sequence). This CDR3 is CATSRDKAVYEQYF. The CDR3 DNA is TGTGCCACCAGCAGAGATAAGGCGGTCTACGAGCAGTACTTC.

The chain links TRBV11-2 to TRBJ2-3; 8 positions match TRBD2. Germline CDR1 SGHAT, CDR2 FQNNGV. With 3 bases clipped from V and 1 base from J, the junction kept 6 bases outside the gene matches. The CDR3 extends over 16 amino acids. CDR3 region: CASSLIAGTGTDTQYF. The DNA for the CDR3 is TGTGCCAGCAGCTTGATAGCGGGGACCGGCACAGATACGCAGTATTTT.

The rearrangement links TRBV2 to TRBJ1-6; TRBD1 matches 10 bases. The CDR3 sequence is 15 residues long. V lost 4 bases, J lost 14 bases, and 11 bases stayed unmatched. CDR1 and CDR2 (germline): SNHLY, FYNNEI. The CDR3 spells CASSAAGTGVSSLHF. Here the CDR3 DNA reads TGTGCCAGCAGTGCCGCCGGGACAGGGGTCTCTTCCCTCCACTTT.

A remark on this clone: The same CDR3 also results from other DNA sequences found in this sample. CDR3 in amino acids: CASSLEAVNTEAFF. The DNA for the CDR3 is TGTGCCAGCAGCTTAGAGGCTGTGAACACTGAAGCTTTCTTT. The chain combines TRBV11-2 with TRBJ1-1; D unclear. Germline CDR1 and CDR2: SGHAT and FQNNGV. Trimming took off 0 bases at V and 0 bases at J, with 5 bases between the two ends. The CDR3 contains 14 residues.

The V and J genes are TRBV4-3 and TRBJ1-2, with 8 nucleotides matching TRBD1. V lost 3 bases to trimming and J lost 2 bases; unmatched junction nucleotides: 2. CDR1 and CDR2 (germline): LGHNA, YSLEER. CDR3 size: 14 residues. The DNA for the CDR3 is TGCGCCAGCAGCCAGGACAGGGAAAACTATGGCTACACCTTC. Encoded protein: CASSQDRENYGYTF.

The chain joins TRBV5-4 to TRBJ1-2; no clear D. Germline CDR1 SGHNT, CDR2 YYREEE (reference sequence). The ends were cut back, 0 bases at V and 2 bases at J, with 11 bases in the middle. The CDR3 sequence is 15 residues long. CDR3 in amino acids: CASSLEFGRNYGYTF. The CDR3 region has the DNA TGTGCCAGCAGCTTGGAATTTGGCAGGAACTATGGCTACACCTTC.

The CDR3 reads CASSLGQGNQPQHF. In DNA form, the CDR3 reads TGTGCCAGCAGTTTGGGACAGGGTAATCAGCCCCAGCATTTT. V is TRBV6-5 and J is TRBJ1-5, with TRBD1 matching 9 bases. Germline values: CDR1 MNHEY, CDR2 SVGAGI. The junction had 2 bases not matched to a gene; V was cut back by 4 bases and J by 4 bases. This CDR3 has 14 residues.

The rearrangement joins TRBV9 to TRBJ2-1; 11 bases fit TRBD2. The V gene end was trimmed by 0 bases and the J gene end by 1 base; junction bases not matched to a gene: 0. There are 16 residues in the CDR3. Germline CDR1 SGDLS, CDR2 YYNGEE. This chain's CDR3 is CASSVGLAGSYNEQFF. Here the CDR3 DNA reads TGTGCCAGCAGCGTAGGACTAGCGGGATCCTACAATGAGCAGTTCTTC.

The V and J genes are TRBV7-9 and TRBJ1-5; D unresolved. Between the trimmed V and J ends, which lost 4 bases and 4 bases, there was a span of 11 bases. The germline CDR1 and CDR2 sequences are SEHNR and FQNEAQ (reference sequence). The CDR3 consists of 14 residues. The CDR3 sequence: CASSSLGGNQPQHF. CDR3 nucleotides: TGTGCCAGCAGCTCCCTAGGAGGAAATCAGCCCCAGCATTTT.

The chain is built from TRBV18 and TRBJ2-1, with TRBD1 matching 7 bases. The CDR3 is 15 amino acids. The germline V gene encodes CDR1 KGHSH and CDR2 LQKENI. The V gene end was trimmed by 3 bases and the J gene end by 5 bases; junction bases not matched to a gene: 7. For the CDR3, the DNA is TGTGCCAGCTCACCCCGGGACAGTGGGAACAATGAGCAGTTCTTC. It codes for CASSPRDSGNNEQFF.

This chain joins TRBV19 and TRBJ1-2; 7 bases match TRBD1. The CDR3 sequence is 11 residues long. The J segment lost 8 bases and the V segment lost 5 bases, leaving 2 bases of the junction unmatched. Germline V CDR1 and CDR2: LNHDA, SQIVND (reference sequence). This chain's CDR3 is CASSLGQGYTF. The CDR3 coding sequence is TGTGCCAGTAGTTTGGGACAGGGCTACACCTTC.

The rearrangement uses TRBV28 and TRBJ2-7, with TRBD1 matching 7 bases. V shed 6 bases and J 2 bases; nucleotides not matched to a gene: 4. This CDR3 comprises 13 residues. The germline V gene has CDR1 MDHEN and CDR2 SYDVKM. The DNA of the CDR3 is TGTGCCAGCAGCCTGGGACAGACCTACGAGCAGTACTTC. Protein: CASSLGQTYEQYF. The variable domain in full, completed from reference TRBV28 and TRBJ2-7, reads DVKVTQSSRYLVKRTGEKVFLECVQDMDHENMFWYRQDPGLGLRLIYFSYDVKMKEKGDIPEGYSVSREKKERFSLILESASTNQTSMYLCASSLGQTYEQYFGPGTRLTVT.

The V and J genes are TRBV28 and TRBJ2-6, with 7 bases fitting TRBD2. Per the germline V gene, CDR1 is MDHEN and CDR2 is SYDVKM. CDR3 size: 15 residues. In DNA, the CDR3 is TGTGCTATAACGGGGGGTGGTTCTGGGGCCAACGTCCTGACTTTC. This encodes CAITGGGSGANVLTF. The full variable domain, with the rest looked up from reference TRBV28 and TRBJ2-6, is DVKVTQSSRYLVKRTGEKVFLECVQDMDHENMFWYRQDPGLGLRLIYFSYDVKMKEKGDIPEGYSVSREKKERFSLILESASTNQTSMYLCAITGGGSGANVLTFGAGSRLTVL.

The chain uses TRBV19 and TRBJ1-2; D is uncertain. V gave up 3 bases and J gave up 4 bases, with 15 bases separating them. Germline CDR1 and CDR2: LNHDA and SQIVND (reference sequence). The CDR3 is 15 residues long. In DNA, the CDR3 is TGTGCCAGTAGTATTACCGAGGTCCCCGCCTATGGCTACACCTTC. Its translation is CASSITEVPAYGYTF. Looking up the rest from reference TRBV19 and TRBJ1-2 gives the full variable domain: DGGITQSPKYLFRKEGQNVTLSCEQNLNHDAMYWYRQDPGQGLRLIYYSQIVNDFQKGDIAEGYSVSREKKESFPLTVTSAQKNPTAFYLCASSITEVPAYGYTFGSGTRLTVV.

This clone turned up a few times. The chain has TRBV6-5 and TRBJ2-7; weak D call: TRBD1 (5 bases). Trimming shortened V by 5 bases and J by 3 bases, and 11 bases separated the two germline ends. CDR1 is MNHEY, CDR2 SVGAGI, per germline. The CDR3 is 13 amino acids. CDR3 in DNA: TGTGCCAGCAGTAAAAGACAGTTCTACGAGCAGTACTTC. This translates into CASSKRQFYEQYF.

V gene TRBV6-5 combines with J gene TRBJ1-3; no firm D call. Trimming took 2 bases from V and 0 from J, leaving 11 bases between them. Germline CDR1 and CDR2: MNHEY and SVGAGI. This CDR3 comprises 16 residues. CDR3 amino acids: CASSYESLSSGNTIYF. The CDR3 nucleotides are TGTGCCAGCAGTTACGAGTCCTTGAGCTCTGGAAACACCATATATTTT.